This passage covers 30 T cell receptor beta chains from one sample sequenced in a study of cytomegalovirus exposure and HLA in healthy donors. The PCR had 60 Vbeta and 13 Jbeta primers. Assay: immunoSEQ multiplex PCR; the TCRdb copy retains only in-frame clones and omits some. The sample lists tens of thousands of clones; less than 10% were seen once. Input material: PBMCs. The receptor set was obtained from a middle-aged man in good health and CMV-seronegative.

J is TRBJ2-1 and V is TRBV2; the match to TRBD2 covers 8 bases. From germline, CDR1 is SNHLY and CDR2 FYNNEI. The CDR3 has 13 amino acids. Trimming removed 4 bases from V and 14 bases from J; junction bases left unmatched: 10. CDR3 region: CASSADQAGDEFF. CDR3 coding DNA: TGTGCCAGCAGTGCAGATCAAGCGGGAGATGAGTTCTTC.

This clone was detected a few times. V gene TRBV28 combines with J gene TRBJ2-7; no clear D. V was pared by 6 bases and J by 3 bases, with 9 bases between. The germline CDR1 and CDR2 sequences are MDHEN and SYDVKM. This CDR3 region has 12 residues. This CDR3 is CASSPTVYEQYF. The CDR3 DNA sequence: TGTGCCAGCAGCCCCACGGTCTACGAGCAGTACTTC. Complete variable domain (other parts from reference TRBV28 and TRBJ2-7): DVKVTQSSRYLVKRTGEKVFLECVQDMDHENMFWYRQDPGLGLRLIYFSYDVKMKEKGDIPEGYSVSREKKERFSLILESASTNQTSMYLCASSPTVYEQYFGPGTRLTVT.

This clone was counted only a few times. The chain combines TRBV5-6 with TRBJ1-5; D is unclear. CDR3 length: 14 amino acids. Germline CDR1 SGHDT, CDR2 YYEEEE. The V and J ends lost 0 bases and 5 bases respectively, with 9 bases between them. The CDR3 DNA follows: TGTGCCAGCAGCTTGGGGCGGATACATCAGCCCCAGCATTTT. Encoded protein: CASSLGRIHQPQHF. Full variable domain (rest looked up from reference TRBV5-6 and TRBJ1-5): DAGVTQSPTHLIKTRGQQVTLRCSPKSGHDTVSWYQQALGQGPQFIFQYYEEEERQRGNFPDRFSGHQFPNYSSELNVNALLLGDSALYLCASSLGRIHQPQHFGDGTRLSIL.

The chain joins TRBV5-1 to TRBJ1-3; 8 bases map to TRBD1. The CDR3 spans 15 residues. V trimming: 1 base; J trimming: 1 base; junction bases outside the gene matches: 1. CDR1 and CDR2 from the germline V gene are SGHRS and YFSETQ. The CDR3 loop is CASSLTGGSGNTIYF. In nucleotides, the CDR3 is TGCGCCAGCAGCTTGACAGGGGGATCTGGAAACACCATATATTTT.

The chain has TRBV28 and TRBJ2-3, with 9 bases that match TRBD1. The CDR3 runs to 16 residues. The trim removed 4 bases at V and 2 bases at J, leaving 7 bases unmatched. CDR1 is MDHEN, CDR2 SYDVKM, per germline. This CDR3 reads CASSSPGTGNTDTQYF. The CDR3 nucleotides read TGTGCCAGCAGTTCCCCCGGGACAGGGAACACAGATACGCAGTATTTT.

CDR3 nucleotide sequence: TGTGCCAGCATTCCGAGCTCCTACAATGAGCAGTTCTTC. It codes for CASIPSSYNEQFF. J is TRBJ2-1 and V is TRBV7-9; D is undetermined. Per the germline V gene, CDR1 is SEHNR and CDR2 is FQNEAQ (reference sequence). Deletions cut 7 bases from V and 0 bases from J, with 7 bases between. The CDR3 extends over 13 amino acids.

The genes are TRBV5-1 and TRBJ1-6; 8 positions agree with TRBD1. This CDR3 comprises 16 residues. The trim removed 2 bases at V and 9 bases at J, leaving 10 bases unmatched. CDR1 is SGHRS, CDR2 YFSETQ, per germline. In DNA form, the CDR3 reads TGCGCCAGCAGCTTCGGACAGGGAGGTAGTGGTTCACCCCTCCACTTT. It translates to CASSFGQGGSGSPLHF.

The chain recombines TRBV20-1 with TRBJ2-5; perhaps TRBD1 as D (6 bases). The CDR3 is 11 residues long. The germline V and J ends were trimmed by 6 bases and 4 bases, with 9 bases remaining between them. CDR1 DFQATT and CDR2 SNEGSKA come from the germline V gene (reference sequence). CDR3 protein: CSAQGRETQYF. The CDR3 bases are TGCAGTGCCCAGGGGCGAGAGACCCAGTACTTC.

The chain has TRBV5-8 and TRBJ2-7; 13 bases line up with TRBD2. The CDR3 loop spans 18 amino acids. Trimming at V came to 3 bases and at J to 5 bases, leaving 14 bases not matched to a gene. Germline V gives CDR1 SGHTS, CDR2 YDEGEE. The CDR3 loop reads CASSSGRLAGGFRDEQYF. DNA of the CDR3: TGTGCCAGCAGCTCAGGCCGACTAGCGGGAGGTTTTCGGGACGAGCAGTACTTC.

This clone showed up just once. This chain links TRBV9 with TRBJ2-2, with 9 positions matching TRBD1. Trimming took 0 bases from V and 3 from J; bases not matched to a gene: 3. The CDR3 sequence is 16 residues long. CDR1 SGDLS and CDR2 YYNGEE come from the germline V gene. The CDR3 reads CASSVVGTGYTGELFF. Here the CDR3 DNA reads TGTGCCAGCAGCGTAGTAGGGACAGGGTACACCGGGGAGCTGTTTTTT. Variable domain in full (rest from reference TRBV9 and TRBJ2-2): DSGVTQTPKHLITATGQRVTLRCSPRSGDLSVYWYQQSLDQGLQFLIQYYNGEERAKGNILERFSAQQFPDLHSELNLSSLELGDSALYFCASSVVGTGYTGELFFGEGSRLTVL.

The chain combines TRBV27 with TRBJ2-6; no definite D call. The germline V gene has CDR1 MNHEY and CDR2 SMNVEV (reference sequence). This CDR3 has 14 amino acids. Deletions cut 6 bases from V and 0 bases from J, with 6 bases between. Written as DNA, the CDR3 is TGTGCCAGCAGGGAGAACTCTGGGGCCAACGTCCTGACTTTC. The encoded protein is CASRENSGANVLTF. The complete variable domain, with remaining parts taken from reference TRBV27 and TRBJ2-6, reads EAQVTQNPRYLITVTGKKLTVTCSQNMNHEYMSWYRQDPGLGLRQIYYSMNVEVTDKGDVPEGYKVSRKEKRNFPLILESPSPNQTSLYFCASRENSGANVLTFGAGSRLTVL.

V usage is TRBV5-4 and J usage is TRBJ2-4; TRBD1 might be the D (5 bases). The CDR3 extends over 12 amino acids. Trimming removed 5 bases from V and 6 bases from J, with 9 bases in between. The germline V gene encodes CDR1 SGHNT and CDR2 YYREEE (reference sequence). The CDR3 nucleotides read TGTGCCAGCAGGGACAAGCTAAACATTCAGTACTTC. Translation: CASRDKLNIQYF. The full variable domain, rest sourced from reference TRBV5-4 and TRBJ2-4, is ETGVTQSPTHLIKTRGQQVTLRCSSQSGHNTVSWYQQALGQGPQFIFQYYREEENGRGNFPPRFSGLQFPNYSSELNVNALELDDSALYLCASRDKLNIQYFGAGTRLSVL.

The chain links TRBV27 to TRBJ1-6, with 7 bases matching TRBD1. The length of the CDR3 is 17 residues. The ends lost 3 bases at V and 6 bases at J; junction bases unmatched: 11. CDR1 is MNHEY and CDR2 is SMNVEV in the germline V gene (reference sequence). The CDR3 loop is CASSLVSFGTANSPLHF. CDR3 bases: TGTGCCAGCAGTTTGGTTAGTTTTGGGACAGCTAATTCACCCCTCCACTTT.

This clone was recorded a few times. The rearrangement joins TRBV7-3 to TRBJ2-5; D remains unclear. Trimming removed 0 bases from V and 1 base from J, with 3 bases in between. This CDR3 is built from 13 residues. The germline V gene has CDR1 SGHTA and CDR2 FQGTGA. The CDR3 bases are TGTGCCAGCAGCTTAACCATCCAAGAGACCCAGTACTTC. Encoded protein: CASSLTIQETQYF.

The chain links TRBV6-1 to TRBJ2-5; tentatively, D is TRBD1 (5 bases). The V gene lost 6 bases and the J gene lost 5 bases, with 13 bases spanning the gap. The CDR3 covers 13 residues. In germline, CDR1 is MNHNS, CDR2 SASEGT. CDR3 residues: CASRVQGVETQYF. CDR3 DNA: TGTGCCAGCAGGGTACAAGGGGTGGAGACCCAGTACTTC.

The CDR3 nucleotides are TGTGCCAGCAGCTCGGTCCCCGGGTACGGTGAAAAACTGTTTTTT. It specifies CASSSVPGYGEKLFF. The V and J genes are TRBV5-5 and TRBJ1-4, with D unclear. The germline V and J ends were trimmed by 3 bases and 7 bases, with 16 bases remaining between them. Germline loops: CDR1 SGHKS, CDR2 YYEKEE (reference sequence). The CDR3 sequence is 15 residues long.

This clone was counted a few times. Within the sample, other DNA sequences also encode this same CDR3. The chain is built from TRBV4-2 and TRBJ1-4; D is perhaps TRBD1 (6 bases). The CDR3 runs 17 residues. V was pared by 1 base and J by 5 bases, with 17 bases between. The germline V gene encodes CDR1 LGHNA and CDR2 YNFKEQ. CDR3 nucleotides: TGTGCCAGCAGCCAAGCCGGGACGCCAGGGGTGAATGAAAAACTGTTTTTT. Protein sequence: CASSQAGTPGVNEKLFF.

This clone showed up just a few times. The rearrangement uses TRBV7-9 and TRBJ2-7; D is perhaps TRBD1 (6 bases). Trimming shortened V by 2 bases and J by 7 bases, and 15 bases separated the two germline ends. CDR1 and CDR2 (germline): SEHNR, FQNEAQ (reference sequence). CDR3 length: 14 amino acids. CDR3 in amino acids: CASSLKQGKVEQYF. CDR3 DNA sequence: TGTGCCAGCAGCTTAAAACAGGGAAAGGTAGAGCAGTACTTC.

This clone was counted between two and nine times. V and J are TRBV7-9 and TRBJ2-7; D is perhaps TRBD1 (6 bases). This CDR3 is built from 12 residues. Germline-derived CDR1 and CDR2 are SEHNR and FQNEAQ (reference sequence). V gave up 7 bases and J gave up 5 bases, with 12 bases separating them. This CDR3 is CASTLTGDEQYF. CDR3 coding DNA: TGTGCCAGCACCCTGACAGGAGACGAGCAGTACTTC.

This clone was seen only a few times. The chain recombines TRBV7-8 with TRBJ1-5; possibly TRBD1 for D (6 bases). The CDR3 contains 16 residues. Germline-derived CDR1 and CDR2 are SGHVS and FQNEAQ. The V end lost 1 base, the J end lost 4 bases, and 14 bases lay between the germline ends. CDR3 region: CASSLGSGQGNQPQHF. The CDR3 region has the DNA TGTGCCAGCAGCTTAGGCTCGGGCCAGGGGAATCAGCCCCAGCATTTT.

The gene calls are TRBV4-1 and TRBJ2-7, with 8 positions matching TRBD1. Germline loops: CDR1 MGHRA, CDR2 YSYEKL. V shed 1 base, J shed 6 bases, and the junction held 5 bases outside the gene matches. The CDR3 runs 14 residues. CDR3 amino acids: CASSQGDRKSEQYF. In nucleotides, the CDR3 is TGCGCCAGCAGCCAAGGGGACAGGAAATCCGAGCAGTACTTC.

This clone was seen a handful of times. The CDR3 region has the DNA TGTGCCAGCAGCCTCAGGGGGCCCTCTGGAAACACCATATATTTT. This codes for CASSLRGPSGNTIYF. The rearrangement uses TRBV7-9 and TRBJ1-3; 8 bases fit TRBD1. Germline CDR1 reads SEHNR; CDR2 reads FQNEAQ (reference sequence). CDR3 length equals 15 residues. The V segment lost 5 bases and the J segment 0 bases; nucleotides outside the gene matches: 3.

This clone was detected only a few times. V is TRBV7-2 and J is TRBJ2-3, with 13 bases aligning to TRBD2. CDR1 and CDR2 (germline): SGHTA, FQGNSA. The ends lost 5 bases at V and 1 base at J; junction bases unmatched: 3. The CDR3 has 16 residues. The chain's CDR3 is CASSPTSGRGTDTQYF. The CDR3, as DNA: TGTGCCAGCAGCCCAACTAGCGGGAGGGGCACAGATACGCAGTATTTT.

This clone was counted only a few times. The rearrangement joins TRBV28 to TRBJ2-7, with TRBD1 matching over 8 bases. V was clipped by 6 bases and J by 6 bases; unmatched bases: 7. Germline V CDR1 and CDR2: MDHEN, SYDVKM. The CDR3 spans 13 residues. The CDR3 bases are TGTGCCAGCAGACTGGGACAGGAACTCGAGCAGTACTTC. Its translation is CASRLGQELEQYF.

CDR3 sequence (DNA): TGTGCCAGCAGCCCGGGACTAGCGGGGGGCTGGAGCACAGATACGCAGTATTTT. As protein: CASSPGLAGGWSTDTQYF. J is TRBJ2-3 and V is TRBV27, with TRBD2 matching 15 bases. J gave up 0 bases and V 6 bases, and 7 bases lay outside the gene matches. CDR3 length equals 18 residues. From germline, CDR1 is MNHEY and CDR2 SMNVEV (reference sequence).

This chain uses TRBV28 with TRBJ1-5, with 10 bases that match TRBD1. This CDR3 has 15 residues. Trimming cost V 5 bases and J 4 bases; bases outside gene matches: 5. Germline CDR1 is MDHEN and CDR2 is SYDVKM. The CDR3 sequence: CASSPPGQGNQPQHF. CDR3 nucleotides: TGTGCCAGCAGTCCCCCGGGACAGGGGAATCAGCCCCAGCATTTT.

This clone was observed a handful of times. The chain uses TRBV9 and TRBJ1-2; D unclear. V was cut by 3 bases and J by 8 bases, with 11 bases left in between. Germline V lookup: CDR1 SGDLS, CDR2 YYNGEE. This CDR3 comprises 12 residues. The CDR3 protein is CASSAGNVGYTF. The CDR3, as DNA: TGTGCCAGCAGCGCCGGTAACGTGGGCTACACCTTC.

This clone came up a few times. The genes are TRBV28 and TRBJ1-4; 7 nucleotides line up with TRBD1. This CDR3 has 14 amino acids. V shed 4 bases and J 5 bases; nucleotides not matched to a gene: 4. Germline CDR1 reads MDHEN; CDR2 reads SYDVKM. For the CDR3, the DNA is TGTGCCAGCAGTTCGGGACAGTTAAATGAAAAACTGTTTTTT. Residues: CASSSGQLNEKLFF.

CDR3 bases: TGTGCCAGCAGTACCCAGACTAGCGGGCAGCACAATGAGCAGTTCTTC. Translating gives CASSTQTSGQHNEQFF. The V and J genes are TRBV27 and TRBJ2-1, with 10 bases identical to TRBD2. The length of the CDR3 is 16 residues. CDR1 is MNHEY, CDR2 SMNVEV, per germline (reference sequence). The ends lost 5 bases at V and 5 bases at J; junction bases unmatched: 9.

This clone turned up a few times. The rearrangement uses TRBV5-1 and TRBJ2-5, with 9 bases fitting TRBD1. The CDR3 totals 14 residues. V lost 4 bases to trimming and J lost 4 bases; unmatched junction nucleotides: 5. Looked up from germline, CDR1 is SGHRS and CDR2 is YFSETQ. Written as DNA, the CDR3 is TGCGCCAGCAGCGCCCGGGACAGGGTAGAGACCCAGTACTTC. Its protein product is CASSARDRVETQYF.